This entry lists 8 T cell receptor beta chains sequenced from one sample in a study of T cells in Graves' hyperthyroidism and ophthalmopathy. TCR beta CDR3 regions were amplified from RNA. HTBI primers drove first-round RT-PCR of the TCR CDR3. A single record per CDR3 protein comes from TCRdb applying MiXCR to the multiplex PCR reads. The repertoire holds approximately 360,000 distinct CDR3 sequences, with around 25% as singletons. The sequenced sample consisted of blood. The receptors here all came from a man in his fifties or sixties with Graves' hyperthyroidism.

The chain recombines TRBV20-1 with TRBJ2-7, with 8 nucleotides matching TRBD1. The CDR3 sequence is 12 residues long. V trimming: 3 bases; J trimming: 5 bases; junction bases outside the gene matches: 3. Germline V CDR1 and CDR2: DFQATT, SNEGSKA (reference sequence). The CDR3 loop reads CSASRGPNEQYF. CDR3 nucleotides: TGCAGTGCTAGCAGGGGGCCGAACGAGCAGTACTTC.

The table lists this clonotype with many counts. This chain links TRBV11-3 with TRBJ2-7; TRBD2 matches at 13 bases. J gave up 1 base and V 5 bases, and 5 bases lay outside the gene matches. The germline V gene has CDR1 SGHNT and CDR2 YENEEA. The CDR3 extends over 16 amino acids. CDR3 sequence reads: CASSHRLAGGSYEQYF. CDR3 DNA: TGTGCCAGCAGCCACCGACTAGCGGGAGGTTCCTACGAGCAGTACTTC.

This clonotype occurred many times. This CDR3 reads CASSFKGLGNQPQHF. The CDR3, as DNA: TGTGCCAGCAGTTTTAAGGGATTAGGCAATCAGCCCCAGCATTTT. V gene TRBV28 combines with J gene TRBJ1-5; no definite D call. Trimming stripped 3 bases from V and 2 bases from J, with 11 bases between. This CDR3 region has 15 residues. The germline CDR1 and CDR2 sequences are MDHEN and SYDVKM.

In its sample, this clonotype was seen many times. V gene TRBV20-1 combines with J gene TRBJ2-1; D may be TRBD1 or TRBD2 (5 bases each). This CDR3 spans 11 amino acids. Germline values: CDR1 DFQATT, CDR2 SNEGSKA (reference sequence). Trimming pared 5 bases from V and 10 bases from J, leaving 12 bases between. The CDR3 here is CSAGTPREQFF. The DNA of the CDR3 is TGCAGTGCTGGGACCCCTCGAGAGCAGTTCTTC.

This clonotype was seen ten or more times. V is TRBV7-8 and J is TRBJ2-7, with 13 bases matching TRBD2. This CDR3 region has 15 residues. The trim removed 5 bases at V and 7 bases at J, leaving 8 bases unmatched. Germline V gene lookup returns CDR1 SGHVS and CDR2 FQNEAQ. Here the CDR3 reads CASSTGLAGDGEQYF. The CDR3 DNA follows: TGTGCCAGCAGCACCGGACTAGCGGGAGACGGGGAGCAGTACTTC.

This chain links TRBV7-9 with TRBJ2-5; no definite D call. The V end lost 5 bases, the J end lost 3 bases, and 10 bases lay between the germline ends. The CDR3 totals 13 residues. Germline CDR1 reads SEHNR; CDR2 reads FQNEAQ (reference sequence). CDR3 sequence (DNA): TGTGCCAGCAGCAGGGCCAATAAAGAGACCCAGTACTTC. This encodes CASSRANKETQYF.

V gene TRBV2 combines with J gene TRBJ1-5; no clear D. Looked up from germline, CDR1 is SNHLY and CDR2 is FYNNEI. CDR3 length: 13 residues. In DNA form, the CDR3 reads TGTGCTAGCGCAGCAGATAGCAATCAGCCCCAGCATTTT. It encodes CASAADSNQPQHF. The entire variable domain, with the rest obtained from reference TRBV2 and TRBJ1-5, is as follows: EPEVTQTPSHQVTQMGQEVILRCVPISNHLYFYWYRQILGQKVEFLVSFYNNEISEKSEIFDDQFSVERPDGSNFTLKIRSTKLEDSAMYFCASAADSNQPQHFGDGTRLSIL.

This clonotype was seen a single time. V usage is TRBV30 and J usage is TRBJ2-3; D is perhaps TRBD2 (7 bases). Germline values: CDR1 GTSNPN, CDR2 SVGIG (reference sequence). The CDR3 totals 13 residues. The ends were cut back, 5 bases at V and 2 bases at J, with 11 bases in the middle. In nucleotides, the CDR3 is TGTGCCTGGGCGCGGGGGCTCACAGATACGCAGTATTTT. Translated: CAWARGLTDTQYF.